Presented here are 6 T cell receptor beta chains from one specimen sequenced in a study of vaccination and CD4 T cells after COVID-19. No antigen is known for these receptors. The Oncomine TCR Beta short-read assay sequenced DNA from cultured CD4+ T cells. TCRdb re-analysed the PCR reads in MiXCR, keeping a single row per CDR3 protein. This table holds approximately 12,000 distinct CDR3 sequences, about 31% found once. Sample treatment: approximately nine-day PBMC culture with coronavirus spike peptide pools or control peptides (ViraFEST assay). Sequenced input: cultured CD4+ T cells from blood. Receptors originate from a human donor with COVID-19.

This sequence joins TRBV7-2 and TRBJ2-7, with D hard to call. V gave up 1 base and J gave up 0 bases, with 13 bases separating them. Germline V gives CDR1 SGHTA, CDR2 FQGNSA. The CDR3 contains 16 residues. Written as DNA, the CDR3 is TGTGCCAGCAGCTTAGGGTCCTGGGCCGTCTCCTACGAGCAGTACTTC. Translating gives CASSLGSWAVSYEQYF.

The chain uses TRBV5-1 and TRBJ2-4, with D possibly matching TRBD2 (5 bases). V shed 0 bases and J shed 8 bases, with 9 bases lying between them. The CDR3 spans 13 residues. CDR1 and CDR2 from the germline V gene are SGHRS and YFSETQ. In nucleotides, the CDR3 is TGCGCCAGCAGCTTGGAGAACGGGGACATTCAGTACTTC. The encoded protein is CASSLENGDIQYF.

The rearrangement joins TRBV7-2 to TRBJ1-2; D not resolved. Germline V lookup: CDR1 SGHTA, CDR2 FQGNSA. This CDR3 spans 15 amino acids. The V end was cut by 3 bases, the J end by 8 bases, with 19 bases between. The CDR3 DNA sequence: TGTGCCAGCAGCTTGGGTCTTACGGGGAAAGGAGGCTACACCTTC. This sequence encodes CASSLGLTGKGGYTF.

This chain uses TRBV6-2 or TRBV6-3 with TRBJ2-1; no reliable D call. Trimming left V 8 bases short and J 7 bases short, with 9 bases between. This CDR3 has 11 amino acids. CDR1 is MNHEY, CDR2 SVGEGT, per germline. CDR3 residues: CASLQANEQFF. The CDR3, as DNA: TGTGCCAGCCTGCAGGCAAATGAGCAGTTCTTC.

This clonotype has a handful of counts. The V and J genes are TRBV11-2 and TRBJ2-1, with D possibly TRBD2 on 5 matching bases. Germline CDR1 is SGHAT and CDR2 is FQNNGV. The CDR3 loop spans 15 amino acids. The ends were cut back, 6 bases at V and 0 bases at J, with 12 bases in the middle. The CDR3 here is CASRSKRTSYNEQFF. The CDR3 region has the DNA TGTGCCAGCAGGTCCAAGCGGACCTCCTACAATGAGCAGTTCTTC.

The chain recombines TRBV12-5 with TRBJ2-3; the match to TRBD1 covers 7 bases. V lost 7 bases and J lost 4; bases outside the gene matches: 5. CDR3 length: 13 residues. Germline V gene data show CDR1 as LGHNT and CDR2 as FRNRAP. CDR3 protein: CASADRVPDTQYF. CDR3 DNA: TGTGCTAGTGCAGACAGGGTTCCAGATACGCAGTATTTT.